This note documents a single TCR beta chain sequence. This entry is derived from a study of shared clonotypes between healthy human individuals. Across several immunoSEQ plates, the genomic DNA of each subset was split evenly. Among the unsorted PBMC samples, replicate PCRs used around 300 ng DNA, approximately 30,000 T cell genomes. It was on ten immunoSEQ deep assay plates that unsorted PBMC DNA was sequenced. Source study methods: Junction-only sequences without quality scores came from ImmunoSEQ, so filtering differed. This table comes from immunoSEQ multiplex PCR, and its TCRdb copy is limited to in-frame clones, with some not included. V and J calls and clone size are copied from that table; D and trimming were computed from the DNA. The sample consists of around 500,000 clones, approximately 79% of them appearing once. The CDR3 has 16 amino acids. The ends lost 0 bases at V and 5 bases at J; junction bases unmatched: 4. Per the germline V gene, CDR1 is MNHEY and CDR2 is SMNVEV (reference sequence).

This chain joins TRBV27 and TRBJ2-3; 11 nucleotides match TRBD2. The receptor's source is a woman aged 40 to 50 in good health. Some clones in this sample may be carry-over from other donors' samples. The sample was PBMCs. The CDR3 is CASSLSASGRLDTQYF. CDR3 bases: TGTGCCAGCAGTTTATCCGCTAGCGGGAGGCTAGATACGCAGTATTTT.